Listed below are T cell receptor beta chains from one sample, sequenced in a study of T-cell reconstitution after alpha-beta-depleted transplantation in children. TCRdb re-derived calls from the PCR reads in MiXCR, one entry per CDR3 protein. Of around 200,000 distinct CDR3 sequences detected, about 9.2% appear once; the ten largest clones hold approximately 5.9%. The sequencing here drew on PBMCs from the stem cell graft donor, taken from the stem cell graft. These receptor sequences come from a human donor who donated a stem cell graft to a child with acute lymphoblastic leukemia. Each CDR3 is given with its conserved first and last residue. Each record gives: clone size, V gene, J gene, D gene, CDR3 protein, CDR3 DNA. The D gene is left open where the match is weak. Size tells how often a clone was seen (once, few, many) or the class of an expanded clone, and some rows leave it out.

size: .
V: TRBV7-9
J: TRBJ2-1
D: .
CDR3: CASSLVAREQFF
DNA: TGTGCCAGCAGCTTAGTTGCTCGTGAGCAGTTCTTC

size: few
V: TRBV5-1
J: TRBJ2-2
D: TRBD2
CDR3: CASSAGGLAGANTGELFF
DNA: TGCGCCAGCAGCGCCGGGGGACTAGCGGGGGCGAACACCGGGGAGCTGTTTTTT

size: few
V: TRBV5-1
J: TRBJ1-1
D: TRBD1
CDR3: CASSKTTGGQHTEAFF
DNA: TGCGCCAGCAGCAAGACGACAGGGGGCCAGCACACTGAAGCTTTCTTT

size: .
V: TRBV7-9
J: TRBJ1-4
D: TRBD1
CDR3: CASSLAQTGGNEKLFF
DNA: TGTGCCAGCAGCTTAGCGCAGACAGGGGGAAATGAAAAACTGTTTTTT

size: few
V: TRBV2
J: TRBJ1-1
D: TRBD1
CDR3: CASSPEIPGGNTEAFF
DNA: TGTGCCAGCAGTCCCGAGATCCCAGGGGGTAACACTGAAGCTTTCTTT

size: few
V: TRBV10-3
J: TRBJ1-5
D: .
CDR3: CAISESPERPQHF
DNA: TGTGCCATCAGTGAGTCACCGGAGCGGCCCCAGCATTTT

size: .
V: TRBV5-1
J: TRBJ2-7
D: .
CDR3: CASSGPEEQYF
DNA: TGCGCCAGCAGCGGACCGGAGGAGCAGTACTTC

size: few
V: TRBV20-1
J: TRBJ2-7
D: .
CDR3: CSARDQRRPYEQYF
DNA: TGCAGTGCTAGGGATCAGCGGCGGCCCTACGAGCAGTACTTC

size: .
V: TRBV5-5
J: TRBJ2-3
D: .
CDR3: CASSLYQGYGTDTQYF
DNA: TGTGCCAGCAGCTTGTACCAGGGATATGGCACAGATACGCAGTATTTT

size: .
V: TRBV18
J: TRBJ1-3
D: .
CDR3: CASSPPRASSGNTIYF
DNA: TGTGCCAGCTCACCACCTCGGGCTTCCTCTGGAAACACCATATATTTT

size: .
V: TRBV20-1
J: TRBJ2-5
D: .
CDR3: CSASSESTETQYF
DNA: TGCAGTGCTAGTTCGGAGAGCACTGAGACCCAGTACTTC

size: few
V: TRBV29-1
J: TRBJ2-3
D: .
CDR3: CSVESRAALQYF
DNA: TGCAGCGTTGAATCCCGGGCCGCCTTACAGTATTTT

size: many
V: TRBV29-1
J: TRBJ2-5
D: .
CDR3: CSVRGENQETQYF
DNA: TGCAGCGTTCGGGGTGAGAACCAAGAGACCCAGTACTTC

size: .
V: TRBV27
J: TRBJ2-7
D: TRBD1
CDR3: CASRSKKPGQGQQSSSYEQYF
DNA: TGTGCCAGCAGATCGAAGAAACCGGGACAGGGACAACAGTCGAGCTCCTACGAGCAGTACTTC

size: many
V: TRBV5-1
J: TRBJ2-3
D: .
CDR3: CASSLSGKSTDTQYF
DNA: TGCGCCAGCAGCTTATCAGGAAAAAGCACAGATACGCAGTATTTT

size: .
V: TRBV6-2/TRBV6-3
J: TRBJ2-2
D: TRBD2
CDR3: CASKTSGARGELFF
DNA: TGTGCCAGCAAGACTAGCGGGGCGCGCGGGGAGCTGTTTTTT

size: .
V: TRBV2
J: TRBJ2-5
D: TRBD1
CDR3: CASSDGDRVKETQYF
DNA: TGTGCCAGCAGTGATGGAGACAGGGTAAAAGAGACCCAGTACTTC

size: few
V: TRBV19
J: TRBJ2-1
D: TRBD2
CDR3: CASTQSGGATEQFF
DNA: TGTGCCAGTACCCAGAGCGGGGGGGCGACTGAGCAGTTCTTC

size: many
V: TRBV3-1
J: TRBJ2-3
D: .
CDR3: CASSQDPTGTDTQYF
DNA: TGTGCCAGCAGCCAAGATCCCACAGGGACAGATACGCAGTATTTT

size: few
V: TRBV5-5
J: TRBJ1-3
D: .
CDR3: CASSSLTFSGNTIYF
DNA: TGTGCCAGCAGCTCGCTCACGTTCTCTGGAAACACCATATATTTT

size: few
V: TRBV7-2
J: TRBJ1-2
D: .
CDR3: CASSLPPSYLDGYTF
DNA: TGTGCCAGCAGCTTACCCCCCTCTTACTTGGATGGCTACACCTTC

size: many
V: TRBV6-1
J: TRBJ1-2
D: .
CDR3: CASSEGGYGYTF
DNA: TGTGCCAGCAGTGAAGGGGGCTATGGCTACACCTTC

size: .
V: TRBV11-2
J: TRBJ2-1
D: TRBD2
CDR3: CASSLVGRASGGASYNEQFF
DNA: TGTGCCAGCAGCTTAGTTGGTAGGGCTAGCGGGGGGGCCTCCTACAATGAGCAGTTCTTC